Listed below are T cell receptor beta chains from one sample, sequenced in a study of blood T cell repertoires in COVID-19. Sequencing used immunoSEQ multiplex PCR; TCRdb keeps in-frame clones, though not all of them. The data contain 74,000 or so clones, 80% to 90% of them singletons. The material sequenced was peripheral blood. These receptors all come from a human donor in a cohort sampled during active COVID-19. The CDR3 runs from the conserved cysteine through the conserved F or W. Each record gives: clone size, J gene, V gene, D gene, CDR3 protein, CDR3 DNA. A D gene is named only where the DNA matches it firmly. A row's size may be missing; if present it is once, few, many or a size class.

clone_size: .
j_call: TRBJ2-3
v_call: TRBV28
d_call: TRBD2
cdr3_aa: CASSLRGGTDTQYF
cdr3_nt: TGTGCCAGCAGTTTACGGGGGGGCACAGATACGCAGTATTTT

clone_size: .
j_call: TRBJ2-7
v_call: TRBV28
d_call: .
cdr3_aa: CASSPLGGGYEQYF
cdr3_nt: TGTGCCAGCAGCCCTCTAGGGGGGGGCTACGAGCAGTACTTC

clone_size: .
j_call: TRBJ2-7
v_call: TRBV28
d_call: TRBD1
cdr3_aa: CASSGTAYEQYF
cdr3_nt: TGTGCCAGCAGTGGGACAGCCTACGAGCAGTACTTC

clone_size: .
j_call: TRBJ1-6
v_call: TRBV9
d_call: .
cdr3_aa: CASSVDSYNSPLHF
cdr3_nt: TGTGCCAGCAGCGTAGACAGCTATAATTCACCCCTCCACTTT

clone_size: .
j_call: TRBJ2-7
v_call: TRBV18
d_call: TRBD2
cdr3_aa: CASSRSAGGYTYEQYF
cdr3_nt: TGTGCCAGCTCACGTAGTGCGGGGGGGTACACCTACGAGCAGTACTTC

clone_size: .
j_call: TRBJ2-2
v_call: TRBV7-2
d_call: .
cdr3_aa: CASSHPDTNTGELFF
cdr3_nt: TGTGCCAGCAGCCACCCCGACACGAACACCGGGGAGCTGTTTTTT

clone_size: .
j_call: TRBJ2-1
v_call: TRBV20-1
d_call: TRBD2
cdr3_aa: CSARGRSEQFF
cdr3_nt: TGCAGTGCTCGCGGGAGGAGTGAGCAGTTCTTC

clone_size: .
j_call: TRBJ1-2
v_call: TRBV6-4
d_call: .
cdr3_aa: CASSDGRGYTF
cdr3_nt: TGTGCCAGCAGTGACGGGCGAGGCTACACCTTC

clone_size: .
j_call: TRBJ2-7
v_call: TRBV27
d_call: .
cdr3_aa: CASSFQANPYYEQYF
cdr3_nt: TGTGCCAGCAGTTTTCAAGCGAATCCATATTACGAGCAGTACTTC

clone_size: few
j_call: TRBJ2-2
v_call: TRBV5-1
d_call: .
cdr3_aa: CASSLGGERELFF
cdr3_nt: TGCGCCAGCAGCTTAGGGGGAGAGCGGGAGCTGTTTTTT

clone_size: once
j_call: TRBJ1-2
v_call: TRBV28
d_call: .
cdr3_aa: CASSQGSGYGYTF
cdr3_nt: TGTGCCAGCAGTCAGGGGAGCGGCTATGGCTACACCTTC

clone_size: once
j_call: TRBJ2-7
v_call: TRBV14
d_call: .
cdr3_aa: CASSPDRTPPYEQYF
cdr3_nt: TGTGCCAGCAGCCCGGATAGGACTCCTCCCTACGAGCAGTACTTC

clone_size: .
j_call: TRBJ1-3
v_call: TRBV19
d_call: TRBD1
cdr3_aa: CASTPGQGAYSSSGNTIYF
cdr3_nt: TGTGCCAGTACCCCGGGACAGGGGGCTTATTCTAGCTCTGGAAACACCATATATTTT